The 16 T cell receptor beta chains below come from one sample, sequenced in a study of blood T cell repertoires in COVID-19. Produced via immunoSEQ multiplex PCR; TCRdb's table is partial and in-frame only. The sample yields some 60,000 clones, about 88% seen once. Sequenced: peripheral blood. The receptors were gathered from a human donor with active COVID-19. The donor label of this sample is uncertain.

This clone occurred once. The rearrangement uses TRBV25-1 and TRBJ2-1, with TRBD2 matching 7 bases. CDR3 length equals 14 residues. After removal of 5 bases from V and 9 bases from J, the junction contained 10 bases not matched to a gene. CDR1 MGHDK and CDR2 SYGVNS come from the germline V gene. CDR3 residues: CASSLSGGRAEQFF. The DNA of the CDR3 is TGTGCCAGCAGTTTGTCTGGGGGGAGGGCTGAGCAGTTCTTC.

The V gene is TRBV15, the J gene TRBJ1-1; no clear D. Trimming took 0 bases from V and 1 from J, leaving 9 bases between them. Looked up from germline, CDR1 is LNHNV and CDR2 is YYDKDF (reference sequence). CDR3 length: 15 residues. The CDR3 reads CATSRDVSTNTEAFF. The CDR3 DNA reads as TGTGCCACCAGCAGAGACGTTAGCACGAACACTGAAGCTTTCTTT.

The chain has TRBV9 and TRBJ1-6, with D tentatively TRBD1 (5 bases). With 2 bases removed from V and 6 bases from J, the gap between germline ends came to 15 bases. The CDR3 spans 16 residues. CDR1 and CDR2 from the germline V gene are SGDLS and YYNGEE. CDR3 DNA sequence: TGTGCCAGCAGCGTGACAGAGGGACTGACTAATTCACCCCTCCACTTT. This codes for CASSVTEGLTNSPLHF.

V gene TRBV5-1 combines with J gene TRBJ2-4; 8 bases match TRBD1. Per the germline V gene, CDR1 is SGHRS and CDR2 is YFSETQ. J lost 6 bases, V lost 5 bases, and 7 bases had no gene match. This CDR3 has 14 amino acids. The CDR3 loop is CASRQTGVGNIQYF. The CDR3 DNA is TGCGCCAGCAGACAGACAGGGGTAGGAAACATTCAGTACTTC.

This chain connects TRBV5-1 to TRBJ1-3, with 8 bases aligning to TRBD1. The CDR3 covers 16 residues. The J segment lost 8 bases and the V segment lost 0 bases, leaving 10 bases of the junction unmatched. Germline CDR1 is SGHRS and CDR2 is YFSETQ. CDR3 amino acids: CASSLAVGQGVDTIYF. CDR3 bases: TGCGCCAGCAGCTTGGCCGTAGGACAGGGAGTAGACACCATATATTTT.

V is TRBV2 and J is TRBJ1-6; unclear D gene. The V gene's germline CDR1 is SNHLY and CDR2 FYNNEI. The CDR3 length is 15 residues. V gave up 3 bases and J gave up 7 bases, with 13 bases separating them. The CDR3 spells CASSELAPGNSPLHF. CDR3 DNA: TGTGCCAGCAGTGAGTTAGCCCCTGGGAATTCACCCCTCCACTTT.

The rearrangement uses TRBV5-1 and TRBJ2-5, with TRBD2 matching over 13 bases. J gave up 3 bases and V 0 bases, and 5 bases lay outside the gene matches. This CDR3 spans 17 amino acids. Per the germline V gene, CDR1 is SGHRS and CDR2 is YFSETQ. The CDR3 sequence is CASSLGTLAGGEETQYF. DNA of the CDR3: TGCGCCAGCAGCTTGGGTACACTAGCGGGAGGGGAAGAGACCCAGTACTTC.

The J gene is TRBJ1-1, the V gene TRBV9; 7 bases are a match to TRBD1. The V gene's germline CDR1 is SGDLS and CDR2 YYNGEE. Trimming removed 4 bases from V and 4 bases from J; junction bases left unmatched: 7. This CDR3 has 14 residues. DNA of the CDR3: TGTGCCAGCAGCTCCCGACAGGGCGCCACTGAAGCTTTCTTT. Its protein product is CASSSRQGATEAFF.

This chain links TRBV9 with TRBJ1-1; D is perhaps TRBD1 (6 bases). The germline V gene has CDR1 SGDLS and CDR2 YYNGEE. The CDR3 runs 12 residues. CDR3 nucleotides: TGTGCTAAGGGGGTTAGTTGCACTGAAGCTTTCTTT. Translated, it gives CAKGVSCTEAFF.

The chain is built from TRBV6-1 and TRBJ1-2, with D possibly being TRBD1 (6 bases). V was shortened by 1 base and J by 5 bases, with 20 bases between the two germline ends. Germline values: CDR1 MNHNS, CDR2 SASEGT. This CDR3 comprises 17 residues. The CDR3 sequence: CASSEGLGGRGYYGYTF. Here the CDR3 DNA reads TGTGCCAGCAGTGAAGGCCTCGGGGGGCGCGGGTATTATGGCTACACCTTC.

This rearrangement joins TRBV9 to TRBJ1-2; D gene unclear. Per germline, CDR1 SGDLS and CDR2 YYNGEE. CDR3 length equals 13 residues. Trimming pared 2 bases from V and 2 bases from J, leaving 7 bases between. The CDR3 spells CASSVEANYGYTF. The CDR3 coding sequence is TGTGCCAGCAGCGTGGAGGCAAACTATGGCTACACCTTC.

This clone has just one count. The CDR3 DNA reads as TGCGCCAGCAGCCAAGTTCGGGGGGGGAACTATGGCTACACCTTC. Translation gives CASSQVRGGNYGYTF. The V gene is TRBV4-1, the J gene TRBJ1-2; D possibly corresponds to TRBD1 (5 bases). The CDR3 has 15 amino acids. Trimming removed 1 base at V and 2 bases at J, with 11 bases between. Germline V gives CDR1 MGHRA, CDR2 YSYEKL.

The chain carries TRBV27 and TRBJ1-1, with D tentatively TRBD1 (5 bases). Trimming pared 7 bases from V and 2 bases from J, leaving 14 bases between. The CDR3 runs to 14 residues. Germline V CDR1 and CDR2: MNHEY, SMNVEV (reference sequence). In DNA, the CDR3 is TGTGCCAGCAAACTAACTGACAGTAACACTGAAGCTTTCTTT. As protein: CASKLTDSNTEAFF.

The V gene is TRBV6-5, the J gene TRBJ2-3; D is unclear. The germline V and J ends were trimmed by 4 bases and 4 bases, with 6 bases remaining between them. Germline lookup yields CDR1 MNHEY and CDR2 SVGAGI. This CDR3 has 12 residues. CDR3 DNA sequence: TGTGCCAGCAGTTCAACATCAGATACGCAGTATTTT. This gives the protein CASSSTSDTQYF.

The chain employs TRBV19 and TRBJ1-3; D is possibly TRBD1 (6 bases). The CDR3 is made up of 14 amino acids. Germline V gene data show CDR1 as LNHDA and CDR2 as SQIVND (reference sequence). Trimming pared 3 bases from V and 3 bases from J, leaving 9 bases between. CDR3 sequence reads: CASSIQTGGNTIYF. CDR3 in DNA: TGTGCCAGTAGTATTCAGACAGGTGGAAACACCATATATTTT.

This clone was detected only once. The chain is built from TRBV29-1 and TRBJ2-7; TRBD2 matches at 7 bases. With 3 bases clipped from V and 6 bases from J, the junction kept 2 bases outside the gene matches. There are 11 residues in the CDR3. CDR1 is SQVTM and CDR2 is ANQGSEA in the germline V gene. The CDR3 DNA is TGCAGCGTTGAGTCGGGGGGCGAGCAGTACTTC. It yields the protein CSVESGGEQYF.